This entry lists 14 T cell receptor beta chains sequenced from one sample in a study of blood T cells in healthy people across ages. Sample-barcoded 5' priming and a J-beta primer mix drove a second PCR of roughly 6 to 12 cycles. TCRdb reprocessed the 5' RACE reads with MiXCR, giving one entry per CDR3 protein. This sample has 1 million to 1.2 million distinct CDR3 sequences, with 35% to 45% found just once. The sequencing sample was made of blood. Receptors were obtained from a man aged 18 to 29 in good health.

This clonotype was counted at least ten times. V and J are TRBV27 and TRBJ2-7; D could derive from TRBD1 or TRBD2 (5 bases each). Deletions cut 1 base from V and 2 bases from J, with 9 bases between. The CDR3 contains 14 residues. CDR1 MNHEY and CDR2 SMNVEV come from the germline V gene (reference sequence). The CDR3: CASSLYRGPYEQYF. CDR3 DNA: TGTGCCAGCAGTTTATACCGGGGACCCTACGAGCAGTACTTC.

The chain carries TRBV3-1 and TRBJ2-7; possible D gene TRBD2, 6 bases. Gene TRBJ2-5 matches the end of the DNA better, so the J call may be wrong. The germline V gene encodes CDR1 LGHDT and CDR2 YNNKEL (reference sequence). The CDR3 covers 14 residues. The CDR3 nucleotides are TGTGCCAGCAGCCAAGTACTCGGGAGTGGGACCCAGTACTTC. Its translation is CASSQVLGSGTQYF.

V is TRBV13 and J is TRBJ1-2, with 7 bases identical to TRBD1. V lost 5 bases, J lost 4 bases, and 16 bases stayed unmatched. Germline loops: CDR1 PRHDT, CDR2 FYEKMQ (reference sequence). The CDR3 length is 17 residues. The CDR3 sequence is CASSPLGFQGELYGYTF. For the CDR3, the DNA is TGTGCCAGCAGCCCCCTGGGGTTCCAGGGGGAACTCTATGGCTACACCTTC.

J is TRBJ2-2 and V is TRBV6-2 or TRBV6-3; D might be TRBD1 (6 bases). The CDR3 totals 11 residues. Trimming took off 7 bases at V and 8 bases at J, with 8 bases between the two ends. Germline CDR1 reads MNHEY; CDR2 reads SVGEGT. The CDR3 here is CASKGTGELFF. The CDR3 nucleotides are TGTGCCAGCAAGGGGACAGGGGAGCTGTTTTTT.

This clonotype was observed a handful of times. V gene TRBV18 combines with J gene TRBJ2-6, with D perhaps TRBD1 (5 bases). Trimming pared 3 bases from V and 2 bases from J, leaving 8 bases between. In germline, CDR1 is KGHSH, CDR2 LQKENI. The CDR3 totals 15 residues. CDR3 nucleotide sequence: TGTGCCAGCTCACCGTCGACAGCTGGGGCCAACGTCCTGACTTTC. The encoded protein is CASSPSTAGANVLTF. Based on the CDR3 plus reference TRBV18 and TRBJ2-6, the full variable domain is NAGVMQNPRHLVRRRGQEARLRCSPMKGHSHVYWYRQLPEEGLKFMVYLQKENIIDESGMPKERFSAEFPKEGPSILRIQQVVRGDSAAYFCASSPSTAGANVLTFGAGSRLTVL.

The V gene is TRBV12-3 or TRBV12-4, the J gene TRBJ2-1; TRBD1 or TRBD2 may be the D gene (5 bases each). V was shortened by 10 bases and J by 8 bases, with 15 bases between the two germline ends. The CDR3 length is 12 residues. The CDR3 coding sequence is TGTGCCACCCGGGGCCCTGGGGATGAGCAGTTCTTC. Protein: CATRGPGDEQFF.

This clonotype has more than one count but fewer than ten. The chain uses TRBV9 and TRBJ2-1; D remains ambiguous. V shed 0 bases and J shed 9 bases, with 7 bases lying between them. There are 12 residues in the CDR3. Germline V CDR1 and CDR2: SGDLS, YYNGEE. The CDR3 DNA sequence: TGTGCCAGCAGCGTAGTAGAGAGTGAGCAGTTCTTC. Protein sequence: CASSVVESEQFF. Full variable domain (remainder filled in from reference TRBV9 and TRBJ2-1): DSGVTQTPKHLITATGQRVTLRCSPRSGDLSVYWYQQSLDQGLQFLIQYYNGEERAKGNILERFSAQQFPDLHSELNLSSLELGDSALYFCASSVVESEQFFGPGTRLTVL.

The chain links TRBV30 to TRBJ1-3; 9 bases are a match to TRBD1. The germline gives CDR1 GTSNPN, CDR2 SVGIG (reference sequence). Losses at the gene ends were 8 bases for V and 2 bases for J; bases not matched to a gene: 1. The CDR3 is 12 residues long. Here the CDR3 DNA reads TGTGCCGGGACAGGGACTGGAAACACCATATATTTT. This codes for CAGTGTGNTIYF.

The gene calls are TRBV6-5 and TRBJ1-2; TRBD1 matches at 10 bases. The CDR3 spans 15 residues. The junction had 7 bases not matched to a gene; V was cut back by 6 bases and J by 3 bases. Germline V gives CDR1 MNHEY, CDR2 SVGAGI. The CDR3 loop reads CASSPGTGDYYGYTF. The CDR3 region has the DNA TGTGCCAGCAGCCCCGGGACAGGGGACTACTATGGCTACACCTTC.

V is TRBV9 and J is TRBJ2-1; D is unclear. Per the germline V gene, CDR1 is SGDLS and CDR2 is YYNGEE. Trimming removed 0 bases from V and 10 bases from J, with 8 bases in between. The CDR3 length is 12 residues. The CDR3, as DNA: TGTGCCAGCAGCGTAGTGGCCGGAGAGCAGTTCTTC. Its translation: CASSVVAGEQFF.

There are a few counts of this clonotype. The gene calls are TRBV2 and TRBJ1-1; D call uncertain. Trimming pared 6 bases from V and 1 base from J, leaving 9 bases between. CDR1 and CDR2 from the germline V gene are SNHLY and FYNNEI. There are 13 residues in the CDR3. The CDR3 coding sequence is TGTGCCAGCAGAGCGGGTTGGAACACTGAAGCTTTCTTT. Encoded protein: CASRAGWNTEAFF.

This clonotype was observed a handful of times. The gene calls are TRBV12-3 or TRBV12-4 and TRBJ2-3; TRBD1 agrees at 10 bases. The CDR3 covers 15 residues. Unmatched junction bases numbered 5, after V lost 4 bases and J lost 4 bases. CDR3 amino acids: CASSWGQGNPDTQYF. The CDR3 coding sequence is TGTGCCAGCAGTTGGGGACAGGGGAATCCAGATACGCAGTATTTT.

The J gene is TRBJ1-2, the V gene TRBV25-1; the match to TRBD1 covers 7 bases. The CDR3 consists of 14 residues. Germline CDR1 reads MGHDK; CDR2 reads SYGVNS. V was clipped by 2 bases and J by 4 bases; unmatched bases: 4. The CDR3 spells CASSEADRAYGYTF. CDR3 DNA sequence: TGTGCCAGCAGTGAAGCCGACAGGGCCTATGGCTACACCTTC.

The gene calls are TRBV4-1 and TRBJ1-2; the match to TRBD1 covers 9 bases. Germline values: CDR1 MGHRA, CDR2 YSYEKL. The V and J ends lost 2 bases and 5 bases, in that order; junction bases with no gene match: 9. The CDR3 is made up of 16 amino acids. This CDR3 reads CASSQNRDRVTYGYTF. As DNA, the CDR3 is TGCGCCAGCAGCCAAAACCGGGACAGGGTAACTTATGGCTACACCTTC.